The subject of this entry is one TCR beta chain. What it binds is not known. Germline lookup yields CDR1 MDHEN and CDR2 SYDVKM. This CDR3 spans 14 amino acids. V gave up 2 bases and J gave up 2 bases, with 10 bases separating them. These data belong to a study of T cell responses to AZD1222 COVID-19 vaccine. Findings and limits, study-wide: Close to half of all spike-specific TCRs reportedly target regions of the variants that are unmutated. Spike-specific TCR repertoires showed rising breadth and depth after two AZD1222 doses. The CD4 TCRs associated with vaccination extended across spike and predominated at 160-218 and 743-854. Clonal diversity was possibly underestimated, and white British individuals and females predominated among donors.

Profiling relied on immunoSEQ multiplex PCR, and the TCRdb table lists in-frame clones only, not all of them. The sample contains around 270,000 clones, around 93% of which appear only once. Specimen: peripheral blood, collected 28 days after the second AZD1222 dose. J is TRBJ2-7 and V is TRBV28, with D possibly TRBD2 on 7 matching bases. The TCR originated in an adult who received the AZD1222 COVID-19 vaccine. In nucleotides, the CDR3 is TGTGCCAGCAGTTTAACCGGGGGGCCCTACGAGCAGTACTTC. Its translation: CASSLTGGPYEQYF.